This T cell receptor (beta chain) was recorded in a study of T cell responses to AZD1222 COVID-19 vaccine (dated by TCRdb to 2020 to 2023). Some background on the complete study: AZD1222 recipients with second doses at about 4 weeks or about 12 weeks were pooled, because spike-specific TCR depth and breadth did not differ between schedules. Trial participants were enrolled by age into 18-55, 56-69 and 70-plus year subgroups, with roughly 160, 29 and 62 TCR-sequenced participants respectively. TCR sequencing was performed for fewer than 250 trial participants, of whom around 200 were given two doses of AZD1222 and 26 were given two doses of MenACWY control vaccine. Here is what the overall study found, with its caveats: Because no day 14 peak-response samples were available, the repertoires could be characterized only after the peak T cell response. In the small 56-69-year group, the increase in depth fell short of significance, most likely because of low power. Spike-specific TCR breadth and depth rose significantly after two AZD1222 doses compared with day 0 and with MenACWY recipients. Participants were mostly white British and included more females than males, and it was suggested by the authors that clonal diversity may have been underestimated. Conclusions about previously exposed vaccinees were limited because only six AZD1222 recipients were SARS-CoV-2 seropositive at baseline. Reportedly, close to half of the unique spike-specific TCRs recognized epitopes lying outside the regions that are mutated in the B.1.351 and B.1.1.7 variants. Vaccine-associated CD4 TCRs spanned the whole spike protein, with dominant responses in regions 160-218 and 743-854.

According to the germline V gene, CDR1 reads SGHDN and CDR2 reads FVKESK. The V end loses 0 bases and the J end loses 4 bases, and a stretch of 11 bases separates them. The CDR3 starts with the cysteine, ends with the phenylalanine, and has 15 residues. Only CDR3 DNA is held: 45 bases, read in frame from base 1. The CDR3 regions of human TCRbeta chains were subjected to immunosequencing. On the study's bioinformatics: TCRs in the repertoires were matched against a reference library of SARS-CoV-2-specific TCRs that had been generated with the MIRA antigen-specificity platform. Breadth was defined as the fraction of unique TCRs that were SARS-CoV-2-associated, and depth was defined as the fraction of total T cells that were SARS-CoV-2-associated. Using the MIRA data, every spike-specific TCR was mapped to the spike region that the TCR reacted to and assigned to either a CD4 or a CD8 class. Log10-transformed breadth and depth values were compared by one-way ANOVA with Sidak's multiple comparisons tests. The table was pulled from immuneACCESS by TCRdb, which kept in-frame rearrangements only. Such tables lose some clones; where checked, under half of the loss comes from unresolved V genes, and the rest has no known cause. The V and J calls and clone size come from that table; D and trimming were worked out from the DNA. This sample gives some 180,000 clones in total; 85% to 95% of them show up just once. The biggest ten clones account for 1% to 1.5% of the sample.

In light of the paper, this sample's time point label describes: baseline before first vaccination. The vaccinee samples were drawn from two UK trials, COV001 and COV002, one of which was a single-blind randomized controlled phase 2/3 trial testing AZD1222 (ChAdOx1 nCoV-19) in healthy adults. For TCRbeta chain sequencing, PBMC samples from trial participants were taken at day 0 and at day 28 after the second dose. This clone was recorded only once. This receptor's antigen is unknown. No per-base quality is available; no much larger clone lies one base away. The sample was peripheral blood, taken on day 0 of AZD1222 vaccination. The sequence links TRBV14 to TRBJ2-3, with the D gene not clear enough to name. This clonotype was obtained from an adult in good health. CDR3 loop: CASSQDRGLADTQYF. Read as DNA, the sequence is TGTGCCAGCAGCCAAGATCGCGGCCTTGCAGATACGCAGTATTTT.